Following are 29 T cell receptor beta chains from one sample sequenced in a study of T-cell reconstitution after alpha-beta-depleted transplantation in children. As it was prepared, the TCRbeta library received unique molecular identifiers. TCRdb passed the PCR reads through MiXCR, listing each CDR3 protein once. Here the sample spans 450,000 to 700,000 distinct CDR3 sequences, over 20% being singletons. This specimen was PBMCs, taken before TCRalphabeta/CD19-depleted stem cell transplant. The source of these receptors is a boy under two years old with Wiskott-Aldrich syndrome, due to receive a stem cell transplant.

This clonotype was counted between two and nine times. The chain uses TRBV27 and TRBJ2-1, with a possible D match to TRBD2 (6 bases). Trimming stripped 5 bases from V and 4 bases from J, with 9 bases between. Germline V gene sequence: CDR1 MNHEY, CDR2 SMNVEV (reference sequence). The CDR3 extends over 13 amino acids. CDR3 in amino acids: CASSGGAYNEQFF. CDR3 DNA sequence: TGTGCCAGCAGTGGCGGGGCATACAATGAGCAGTTCTTC.

CDR3 DNA sequence: TGCGCCAGCAGCGTGACAGGGAGCACTGAAGCTTTCTTT. Its translation: CASSVTGSTEAFF. The chain employs TRBV5-1 and TRBJ1-1, with 7 bases matching TRBD1. Unmatched junction bases numbered 4, after V lost 4 bases and J lost 4 bases. Germline V CDR1 and CDR2: SGHRS, YFSETQ. This CDR3 is built from 13 residues.

In this sample, this clonotype turned up many times. The chain carries TRBV12-3 or TRBV12-4 and TRBJ2-1, with 9 positions matching TRBD2. CDR3 size: 15 residues. The junction had 6 bases not matched to a gene; V was cut back by 7 bases and J by 2 bases. Here the CDR3 DNA reads TGTGCCAGCATCCCGGGACTAGCAGCCTACAATGAGCAGTTCTTC. This gives the protein CASIPGLAAYNEQFF.

This chain connects TRBV12-3 or TRBV12-4 to TRBJ2-7; possible D gene TRBD1, 6 bases. The CDR3 spans 16 residues. Trimming removed 3 bases from V and 0 bases from J, with 15 bases in between. The chain's CDR3 is CASSFQGGSTSYEQYF. The CDR3 DNA is TGTGCCAGCAGTTTTCAAGGGGGTTCGACCTCCTACGAGCAGTACTTC.

This rearrangement joins TRBV28 to TRBJ2-6, with unresolved D. This CDR3 has 17 amino acids. V was trimmed by 1 base and J by 0 bases, leaving 10 bases between them. CDR1 MDHEN and CDR2 SYDVKM come from the germline V gene. The DNA for the CDR3 is TGTGCCAGCAGTTTATACAGACCGATCTCTGGGGCCAACGTCCTGACTTTC. Its protein is CASSLYRPISGANVLTF.

This clonotype was counted only a few times. J is TRBJ2-1 and V is TRBV20-1; 8 bases align to TRBD1. Germline values: CDR1 DFQATT, CDR2 SNEGSKA (reference sequence). V was clipped by 3 bases and J by 7 bases; unmatched bases: 11. The CDR3 is 15 amino acids. CDR3 bases: TGCAGTGCTAGCACCCCGGGACAGGTTAGGAATGAGCAGTTCTTC. It encodes CSASTPGQVRNEQFF.

The chain combines TRBV11-1 with TRBJ2-1; 10 positions match TRBD2. Unmatched junction bases numbered 13, after V lost 5 bases and J lost 0 bases. The CDR3 is made up of 19 amino acids. Germline-derived CDR1 and CDR2 are SGHAT and FQDESV (reference sequence). This CDR3 is CASSPRGGLAQSSYNEQFF. As DNA, the CDR3 is TGTGCCAGCAGCCCTAGAGGGGGACTAGCGCAAAGCTCCTACAATGAGCAGTTCTTC.

This clonotype was picked up a small number of times. The rearrangement uses TRBV7-8 and TRBJ1-2; D not certain. The CDR3 has 14 amino acids. In germline, CDR1 is SGHVS, CDR2 FQNEAQ. The V and J ends lost 1 base and 4 bases respectively, with 10 bases between them. This CDR3 reads CASSLGAESYGYTF. CDR3 in DNA: TGTGCCAGCAGCTTAGGAGCAGAATCCTATGGCTACACCTTC.

J is TRBJ1-2 and V is TRBV5-1; TRBD1 is a possible D gene (5 bases). CDR1 is SGHRS, CDR2 YFSETQ, per germline. This CDR3 comprises 21 residues. V gave up 5 bases and J gave up 8 bases, with 40 bases separating them. CDR3 coding DNA: TGCGCCAGCAGTTCTCACCTGACCTCGGGGCAGGTTGGGGCAGGCTCCAGAGGCTACACCTTC. Its translation: CASSSHLTSGQVGAGSRGYTF.

The V call is TRBV29-1, the J call TRBJ2-5; TRBD1 is a possible D gene (6 bases). Germline CDR1 SQVTM, CDR2 ANQGSEA. Trimming left V 7 bases short and J 4 bases short, with 10 bases between. The CDR3 totals 11 residues. The CDR3 sequence is CSAQGRETQYF. The CDR3 bases are TGCAGCGCCCAGGGGCGAGAGACCCAGTACTTC.

The table lists this clonotype with a few counts. The rearrangement links TRBV12-3 or TRBV12-4 to TRBJ1-5; 9 nucleotides match TRBD1. The J segment lost 6 bases and the V segment lost 4 bases, leaving 1 base of the junction unmatched. The CDR3 loop spans 13 amino acids. CDR3 nucleotides: TGTGCCAGCAGTTGGGGACAGGGTCAGCCCCAGCATTTT. It is translated as CASSWGQGQPQHF.

The chain has TRBV25-1 and TRBJ2-5, with 8 bases identical to TRBD1. In germline, CDR1 is MGHDK, CDR2 SYGVNS. V was clipped by 4 bases and J by 7 bases; unmatched bases: 11. This CDR3 spans 15 amino acids. In DNA, the CDR3 is TGTGCCAGCAGTGTTGCAGGGGGCGGAGGAGGGACCCAGTACTTC. The encoded protein is CASSVAGGGGGTQYF.

The J gene is TRBJ2-7, the V gene TRBV7-9; the D is unclear. Trimming left V 5 bases short and J 7 bases short, with 9 bases between. The CDR3 sequence is 11 residues long. Germline assignment: CDR1 SEHNR and CDR2 FQNEAQ (reference sequence). The CDR3 coding sequence is TGTGCCAGCAGCGTGGCCGGGGAGCAGTACTTC. Amino acid sequence: CASSVAGEQYF.

This clonotype was picked up a small number of times. The gene calls are TRBV15 and TRBJ2-7; no clear D gene. Germline values: CDR1 LNHNV, CDR2 YYDKDF (reference sequence). Trimming cost V 1 base and J 3 bases, with 7 bases left between them. The CDR3 extends over 13 amino acids. The CDR3 spells CATSRVYGYEQYF. The CDR3 nucleotides read TGTGCCACCAGCAGAGTATACGGCTACGAGCAGTACTTC.

This clonotype was counted between two and nine times. The chain is built from TRBV6-1 and TRBJ1-1; possible D gene TRBD1, 6 bases. Germline V CDR1 and CDR2: MNHNS, SASEGT. This CDR3 is built from 13 residues. With 8 bases removed from V and 0 bases from J, the gap between germline ends came to 10 bases. CDR3: CASRRGVNTEAFF. DNA for the CDR3: TGTGCCAGCCGCAGGGGAGTGAACACTGAAGCTTTCTTT.

V is TRBV29-1 and J is TRBJ2-1; D may be TRBD2 (6 bases). The CDR3 extends over 14 amino acids. The V end was cut by 5 bases, the J end by 6 bases, with 17 bases between. Per germline, CDR1 SQVTM and CDR2 ANQGSEA. CDR3 sequence: CSVRVRGSGNEQFF. CDR3 DNA: TGCAGCGTTCGGGTTCGGGGGAGCGGCAATGAGCAGTTCTTC.

The rearrangement links TRBV5-5 to TRBJ1-6; D call uncertain. Between the trimmed V and J ends, which lost 1 base and 8 bases, there was a span of 7 bases. This CDR3 comprises 13 residues. The V gene's germline CDR1 is SGHKS and CDR2 YYEKEE (reference sequence). CDR3 residues: CASSLLGDSPLHF. The DNA of the CDR3 is TGTGCCAGCAGCTTGTTAGGCGATTCACCCCTCCACTTT.

The chain couples TRBV18 to TRBJ1-2, with TRBD1 matching 9 bases. The CDR3 spans 15 residues. J lost 6 bases, V lost 0 bases, and 5 bases had no gene match. Germline V gene lookup returns CDR1 KGHSH and CDR2 LQKENI. The CDR3 region is CASSPPGQGSDGYTF. Here the CDR3 DNA reads TGTGCCAGCTCACCACCCGGACAGGGGAGTGATGGCTACACCTTC.

This clonotype has just a few counts. The V call is TRBV7-6, the J call TRBJ2-7, with D possibly being TRBD2 (5 bases). From germline, CDR1 is SGHVS and CDR2 FNYEAQ. V was clipped by 6 bases and J by 4 bases, with 19 bases between them. The CDR3 is 15 amino acids. CDR3 protein: CASSLEEGVGYEQYF. Written as DNA, the CDR3 is TGTGCCAGCAGTCTAGAAGAGGGAGTCGGTTACGAGCAGTACTTC.

This clonotype appeared a few times. J is TRBJ1-1 and V is TRBV28; D remains unclear. Trimming removed 1 base from V and 6 bases from J, with 6 bases in between. The V gene's germline CDR1 is MDHEN and CDR2 SYDVKM. This CDR3 has 12 amino acids. The CDR3 DNA sequence: TGTGCCAGCAGTTTATACGGGCCTGAAGCTTTCTTT. It specifies CASSLYGPEAFF.

This clonotype was seen repeatedly, ten times or more. The J gene is TRBJ2-1, the V gene TRBV20-1, with TRBD2 identical over 7 bases. The V gene's germline CDR1 is DFQATT and CDR2 SNEGSKA (reference sequence). Losses at the gene ends were 5 bases for V and 6 bases for J; bases not matched to a gene: 13. The CDR3 has 15 amino acids. The CDR3 reads CSAGGGRGLGNEQFF. CDR3 DNA sequence: TGCAGTGCTGGGGGGGGTCGGGGGTTGGGCAATGAGCAGTTCTTC.

This chain joins TRBV4-1 and TRBJ2-1; 13 bases fit TRBD2. The CDR3 runs to 18 residues. The V segment lost 4 bases and the J segment 1 base; nucleotides outside the gene matches: 7. Per germline, CDR1 MGHRA and CDR2 YSYEKL. Here the CDR3 reads CASSPTGLAGVSYNEQFF. The CDR3 DNA follows: TGCGCCAGCAGCCCAACCGGACTAGCGGGAGTATCCTACAATGAGCAGTTCTTC.

The chain recombines TRBV5-1 with TRBJ2-2; TRBD1 agrees at 10 bases. CDR3 length: 16 amino acids. Looked up from germline, CDR1 is SGHRS and CDR2 is YFSETQ. With 4 bases clipped from V and 2 bases from J, the junction kept 5 bases outside the gene matches. Written as DNA, the CDR3 is TGCGCCAGCAGCGCCGGGACAGGGGTCAACACCGGGGAGCTGTTTTTT. Residues: CASSAGTGVNTGELFF.

V gene TRBV2 combines with J gene TRBJ2-1, with D unresolved. V was clipped by 6 bases and J by 2 bases, with 11 bases between them. The CDR3 loop spans 14 amino acids. The germline V gene encodes CDR1 SNHLY and CDR2 FYNNEI. The CDR3 DNA is TGTGCCAGCAGGGAACAGTTCCCCTACAATGAGCAGTTCTTC. It encodes CASREQFPYNEQFF.

CDR3 in amino acids: CASNRQGRHEQYF. The CDR3 region has the DNA TGCGCCAGCAACCGACAGGGGAGGCACGAGCAGTACTTC. The chain is built from TRBV5-1 and TRBJ2-7, with TRBD1 identical over 8 bases. Per the germline V gene, CDR1 is SGHRS and CDR2 is YFSETQ. V trimming: 6 bases; J trimming: 5 bases; junction bases outside the gene matches: 7. The CDR3 loop spans 13 amino acids.

The rearrangement uses TRBV7-2 and TRBJ2-1; TRBD2 aligns across 7 bases. This CDR3 region has 16 residues. Germline CDR1 and CDR2: SGHTA and FQGNSA. The junction had 14 bases not matched to a gene; V was cut back by 5 bases and J by 7 bases. The CDR3 loop reads CASSPRGLPYGNEQFF. CDR3 nucleotide sequence: TGTGCCAGCAGCCCAAGGGGACTACCCTATGGGAATGAGCAGTTCTTC.

This clonotype was detected only a few times. The CDR3 loop reads CSARGRTSGRLYNEQFF. The CDR3, as DNA: TGCAGTGCTAGAGGGAGGACTAGCGGGAGATTATACAATGAGCAGTTCTTC. This sequence joins TRBV20-1 and TRBJ2-1, with 13 bases matching TRBD2. The V gene end was trimmed by 1 base and the J gene end by 4 bases; junction bases not matched to a gene: 7. The V gene's germline CDR1 is DFQATT and CDR2 SNEGSKA (reference sequence). The CDR3 has 17 amino acids.

The rearrangement uses TRBV20-1 and TRBJ1-5; 7 nucleotides line up with TRBD1. Germline loops: CDR1 DFQATT, CDR2 SNEGSKA (reference sequence). After removal of 6 bases from V and 2 bases from J, the junction contained 1 base not matched to a gene. The CDR3 spans 12 residues. The CDR3 loop reads CSAGTGNQPQHF. The CDR3 bases are TGCAGTGCCGGGACAGGCAATCAGCCCCAGCATTTT.

This clonotype was seen a handful of times. J is TRBJ2-4 and V is TRBV20-1; TRBD2 agrees at 11 bases. The CDR3 totals 15 residues. Trimming cost V 2 bases and J 3 bases; bases outside gene matches: 3. Germline CDR1 reads DFQATT; CDR2 reads SNEGSKA (reference sequence). The CDR3 reads CSARTSGRDKNIQYF. In DNA, the CDR3 is TGCAGTGCTAGAACTAGCGGGAGAGACAAAAACATTCAGTACTTC.